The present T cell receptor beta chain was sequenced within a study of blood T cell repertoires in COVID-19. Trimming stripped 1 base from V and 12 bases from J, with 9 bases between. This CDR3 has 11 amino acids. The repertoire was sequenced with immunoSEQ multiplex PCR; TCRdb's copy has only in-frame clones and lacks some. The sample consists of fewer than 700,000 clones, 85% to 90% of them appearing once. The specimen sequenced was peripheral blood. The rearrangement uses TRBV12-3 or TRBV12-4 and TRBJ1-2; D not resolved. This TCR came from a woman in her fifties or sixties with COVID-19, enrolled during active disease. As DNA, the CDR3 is TGTGCCAGCAGTTTAGGAGGAGGGAACACCTTC. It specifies CASSLGGGNTF.